This T cell receptor (beta chain) was retrieved from a study of blood T cell repertoires in COVID-19. In the study overall: COVID-19 samples from acute and convalescent phases originated in the United States, Italy and Spain. T cells, B-cell-depleted T cells, or PBMCs provided the cDNA or gDNA that served as material.

V lost 4 bases, J lost 6 bases, and 5 bases stayed unmatched. There are 15 residues in the CDR3. CDR1 KGHSH and CDR2 LQKENI come from the germline V gene. Original processing methods: Estimation of nucleated cell counts relied on the amplification of reference gene primers. Some clones are missing from TCRdb's copy, which holds only in-frame ones; the method was immunoSEQ multiplex PCR. Clone size and the V and J calls come from that table; the DNA yielded D and trimming. Seen here are about 60,000 clones, 65% to 90% observed once, and the top ten hold more than 1%. Material: peripheral blood. The clonotype originates from a man in his forties with acute or convalescent COVID-19. The gene calls are TRBV18 and TRBJ2-7; 14 bases are shared with TRBD2. For the CDR3, the DNA is TGTGCCAGCTCACACCGACTAGCGGGGGGGCCCGAGCAGTACTTC. It is translated as CASSHRLAGGPEQYF.